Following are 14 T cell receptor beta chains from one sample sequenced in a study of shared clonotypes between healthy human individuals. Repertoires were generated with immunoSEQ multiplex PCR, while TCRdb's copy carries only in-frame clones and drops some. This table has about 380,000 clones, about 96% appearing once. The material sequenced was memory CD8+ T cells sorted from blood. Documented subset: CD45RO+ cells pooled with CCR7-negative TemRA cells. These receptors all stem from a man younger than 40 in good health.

CDR3 nucleotides: TGTGCCAGCAGTTTACGGGGGGAGAAGTATGGCTACACCTTC. The encoded protein is CASSLRGEKYGYTF. The chain combines TRBV28 with TRBJ1-2; maybe TRBD1 (5 bases). V lost 2 bases and J 5 bases, leaving 12 bases between the germline ends. This CDR3 comprises 14 residues. The germline V gene has CDR1 MDHEN and CDR2 SYDVKM.

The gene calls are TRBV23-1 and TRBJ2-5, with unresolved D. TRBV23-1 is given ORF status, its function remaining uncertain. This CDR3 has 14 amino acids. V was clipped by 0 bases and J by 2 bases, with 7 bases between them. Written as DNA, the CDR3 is TGCGCCAGCAGTCAATCGACCAAACAAGAGACCCAGTACTTC. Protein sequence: CASSQSTKQETQYF.

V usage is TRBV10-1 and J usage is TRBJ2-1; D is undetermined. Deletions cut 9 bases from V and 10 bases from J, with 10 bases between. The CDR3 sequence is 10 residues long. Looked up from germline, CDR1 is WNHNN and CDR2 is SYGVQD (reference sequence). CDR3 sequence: CARLGREQFF. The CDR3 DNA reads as TGCGCCAGGCTTGGGCGAGAGCAGTTCTTC.

The CDR3 sequence: CTSSIDTEAFF. DNA of the CDR3: TGCACCAGCAGCATAGACACTGAAGCTTTCTTT. The genes are TRBV1 and TRBJ1-1. TRBV1 is flagged as a pseudogene. The CDR3 loop spans 11 amino acids.

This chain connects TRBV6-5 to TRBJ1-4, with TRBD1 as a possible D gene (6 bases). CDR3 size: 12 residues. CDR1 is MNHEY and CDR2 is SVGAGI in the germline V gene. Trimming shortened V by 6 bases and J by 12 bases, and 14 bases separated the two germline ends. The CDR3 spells CASSRRSGELFF. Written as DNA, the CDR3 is TGTGCCAGCAGCAGACGCTCAGGGGAACTGTTTTTT.

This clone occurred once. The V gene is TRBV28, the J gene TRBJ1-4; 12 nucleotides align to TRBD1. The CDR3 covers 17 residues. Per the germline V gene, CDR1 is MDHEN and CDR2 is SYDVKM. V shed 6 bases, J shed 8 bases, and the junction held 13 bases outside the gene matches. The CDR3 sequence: CASSPGTGGAWNEKLFF. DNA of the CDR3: TGTGCCAGCAGCCCCGGGACAGGGGGCGCCTGGAACGAAAAACTGTTTTTT. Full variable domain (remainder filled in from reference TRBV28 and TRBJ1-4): DVKVTQSSRYLVKRTGEKVFLECVQDMDHENMFWYRQDPGLGLRLIYFSYDVKMKEKGDIPEGYSVSREKKERFSLILESASTNQTSMYLCASSPGTGGAWNEKLFFGSGTQLSVL.

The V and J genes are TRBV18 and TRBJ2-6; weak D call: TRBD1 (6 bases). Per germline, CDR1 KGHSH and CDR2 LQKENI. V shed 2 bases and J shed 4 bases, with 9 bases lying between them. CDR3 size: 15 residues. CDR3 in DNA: TGTGCCAGCTCACCAGGGGGCGCCGGGGCCAACGTCCTGACTTTC. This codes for CASSPGGAGANVLTF.

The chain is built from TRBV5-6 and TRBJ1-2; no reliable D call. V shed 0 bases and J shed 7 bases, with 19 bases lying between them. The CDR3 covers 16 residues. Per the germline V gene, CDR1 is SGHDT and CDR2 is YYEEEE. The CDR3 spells CASSLVLWGGVGGYTF. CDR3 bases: TGTGCCAGCAGCTTGGTTCTCTGGGGAGGCGTAGGTGGCTACACCTTC. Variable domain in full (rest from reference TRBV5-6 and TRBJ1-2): DAGVTQSPTHLIKTRGQQVTLRCSPKSGHDTVSWYQQALGQGPQFIFQYYEEEERQRGNFPDRFSGHQFPNYSSELNVNALLLGDSALYLCASSLVLWGGVGGYTFGSGTRLTVV.

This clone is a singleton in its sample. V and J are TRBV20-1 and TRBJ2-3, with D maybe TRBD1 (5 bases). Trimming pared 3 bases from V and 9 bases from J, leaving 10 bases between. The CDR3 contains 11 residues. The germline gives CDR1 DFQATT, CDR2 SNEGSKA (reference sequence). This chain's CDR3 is CSARGQGTQYF. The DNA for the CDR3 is TGCAGTGCTAGGGGGCAGGGCACGCAGTATTTT.

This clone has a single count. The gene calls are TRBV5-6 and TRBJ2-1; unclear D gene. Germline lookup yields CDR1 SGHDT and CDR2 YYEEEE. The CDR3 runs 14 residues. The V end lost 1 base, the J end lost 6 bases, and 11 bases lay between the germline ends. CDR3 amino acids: CASSLLAVFNEQFF. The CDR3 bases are TGTGCCAGCAGCTTGTTGGCAGTGTTCAATGAGCAGTTCTTC.

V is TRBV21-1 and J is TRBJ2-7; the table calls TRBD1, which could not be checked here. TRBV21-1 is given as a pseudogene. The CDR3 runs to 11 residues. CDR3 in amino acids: CASRDTYEQYF. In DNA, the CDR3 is TGTGCCAGCAGGGACACCTACGAGCAGTACTTC.

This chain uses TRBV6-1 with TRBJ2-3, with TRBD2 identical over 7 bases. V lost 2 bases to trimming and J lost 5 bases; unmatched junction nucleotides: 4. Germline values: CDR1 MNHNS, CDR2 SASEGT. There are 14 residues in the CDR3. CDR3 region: CASSELGGKDTQYF. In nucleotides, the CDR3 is TGTGCCAGCAGTGAATTGGGGGGGAAAGATACGCAGTATTTT.

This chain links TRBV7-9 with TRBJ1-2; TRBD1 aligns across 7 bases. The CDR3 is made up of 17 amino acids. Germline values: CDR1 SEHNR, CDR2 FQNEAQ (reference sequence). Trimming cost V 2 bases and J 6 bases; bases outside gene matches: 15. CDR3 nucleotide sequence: TGTGCCAGCAGCTTATATGGCAGGGGGATAAAGGCCGATGGCTACACCTTC. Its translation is CASSLYGRGIKADGYTF.

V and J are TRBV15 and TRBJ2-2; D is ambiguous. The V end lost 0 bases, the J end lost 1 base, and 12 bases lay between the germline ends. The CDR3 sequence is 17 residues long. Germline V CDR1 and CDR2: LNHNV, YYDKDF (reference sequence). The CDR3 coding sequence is TGTGCCACCAGCAGAGATCTTGTCCGAAAGAACACCGGGGAGCTGTTTTTT. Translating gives CATSRDLVRKNTGELFF.